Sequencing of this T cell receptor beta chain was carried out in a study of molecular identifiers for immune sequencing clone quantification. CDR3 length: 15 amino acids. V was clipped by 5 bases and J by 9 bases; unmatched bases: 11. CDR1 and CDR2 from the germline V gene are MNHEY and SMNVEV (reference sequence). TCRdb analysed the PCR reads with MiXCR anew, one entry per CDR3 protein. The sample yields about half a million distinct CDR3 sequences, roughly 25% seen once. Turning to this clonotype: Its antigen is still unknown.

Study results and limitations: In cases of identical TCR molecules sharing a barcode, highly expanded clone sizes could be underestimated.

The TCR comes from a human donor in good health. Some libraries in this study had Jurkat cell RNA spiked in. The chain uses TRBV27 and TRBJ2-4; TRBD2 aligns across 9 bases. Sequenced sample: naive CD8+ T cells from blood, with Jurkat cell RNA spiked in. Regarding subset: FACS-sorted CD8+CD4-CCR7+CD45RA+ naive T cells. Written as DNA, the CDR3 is TGTGCCAGCAGTCTGGCGGGAGGGCCTGGAATCATTCAGTACTTC. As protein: CASSLAGGPGIIQYF.